The 9 T cell receptor beta chains listed next were all sequenced from one sample in a study of regulatory T cells in long-lasting Graves disease. HTBI primers from iRepertoire and Arm-PCR of CDR3 regions yielded the TCR beta libraries. One entry per CDR3 protein results from TCRdb running MiXCR on the multiplex PCR reads. This table holds about 300,000 distinct CDR3 sequences, about 18% found once. Noted time point: newly diagnosed GD, antithyroid drugs for less than 3 months. From RNA extracted from PBMCs, the TCR library was made. The source was peripheral blood mononuclear cells (PBMCs), collected at new diagnosis, from a patient treated with antithyroid drugs. These receptors were collected from a female donor with Graves disease.

As regards this clonotype: A read error may explain this, as a much larger clone is one base away. This sequence joins TRBV5-8 and TRBJ2-7, with 8 bases aligning to TRBD1. Per the germline V gene, CDR1 is SGHTS and CDR2 is YDEGEE. This CDR3 is 15 amino acids long. CDR3 protein: CVSSPGQGDTYEQYF. CDR3 bases: TGTGTCAGCAGCCCCGGACAGGGAGACACCTACGAGCAGTACTTC.

This clonotype was recorded many times. The rearrangement links TRBV7-9 to TRBJ2-5; D unclear. V was pared by 2 bases and J by 4 bases, with 11 bases between. Germline CDR1 SEHNR, CDR2 FQNEAQ (reference sequence). This CDR3 is 14 amino acids long. The CDR3 DNA is TGTGCCAGCAGCTTAAGGGAACTAACAGAGACCCAGTACTTC. As protein: CASSLRELTETQYF. Filled out from reference TRBV7-9 and TRBJ2-5, the complete variable domain reads DTGVSQNPRHKITKRGQNVTFRCDPISEHNRLYWYRQTLGQGPEFLTYFQNEAQLEKSRLLSDRFSAERPKGSFSTLEIQRTEQGDSAMYLCASSLRELTETQYFGPGTRLLVL.

This clonotype was found many times. This sequence joins TRBV28 and TRBJ1-4; 9 positions match TRBD1. The germline gives CDR1 MDHEN, CDR2 SYDVKM. CDR3 length equals 15 residues. The J segment lost 7 bases and the V segment lost 4 bases, leaving 7 bases of the junction unmatched. Here the CDR3 reads CASSYPGTGSEKLFF. In nucleotides, the CDR3 is TGTGCCAGCAGTTACCCGGGGACAGGGAGTGAAAAACTGTTTTTT.

Many counts were recorded for this clonotype. The chain is built from TRBV11-1 and TRBJ2-1; 14 bases are shared with TRBD2. Germline V gene lookup returns CDR1 SGHAT and CDR2 FQDESV (reference sequence). The CDR3 totals 16 residues. Trimming cost V 8 bases and J 5 bases; bases outside gene matches: 8. CDR3 sequence (DNA): TGTGCCAGCCAAGGGGGACTAGCGGGAGAGAACAATGAGCAGTTCTTC. This gives the protein CASQGGLAGENNEQFF.

About this clonotype: This sequence may be a read error, since a much larger clone differs from it by one base. The V gene is TRBV6-2 or TRBV6-3, the J gene TRBJ2-7; 13 bases line up with TRBD2. The J call may be wrong; the DNA end is better matched by TRBJ2-1. Germline loops: CDR1 MNHEY, CDR2 SVGEGT. This CDR3 has 18 amino acids. The CDR3 DNA reads TGTGCCAGCAGTTACTTGACTAGCGGGAGGAGAATAGGGAATGAGCAGTTCTTC. Its translation: CASSYLTSGRRIGNEQFF.

This clonotype was seen ten or more times. The chain has TRBV18 and TRBJ2-7, with D possibly called TRBD1 or TRBD2 (6 bases each). CDR1 and CDR2 (germline): KGHSH, LQKENI. V gave up 3 bases and J gave up 2 bases, with 17 bases separating them. This CDR3 comprises 16 residues. DNA of the CDR3: TGTGCCAGCTCACCCCCTACCGCGGGGACAACCTACGAGCAGTACTTC. It codes for CASSPPTAGTTYEQYF.

The rearrangement uses TRBV19 and TRBJ1-4, with no clear D. CDR3 size: 15 residues. V lost 5 bases and J lost 8, with 18 bases in between. The germline V gene encodes CDR1 LNHDA and CDR2 SQIVND (reference sequence). DNA for the CDR3: TGTGCCAGTAGTGATCGCCAGACCCTTAACGAAAAACTGTTTTTT. Translating it yields CASSDRQTLNEKLFF.

This clonotype was seen ten or more times. The genes are TRBV11-2 and TRBJ1-6; 8 nucleotides line up with TRBD1. After removal of 1 base from V and 8 bases from J, the junction contained 7 bases not matched to a gene. This CDR3 is 16 amino acids long. CDR1 SGHAT and CDR2 FQNNGV come from the germline V gene. CDR3 sequence (DNA): TGTGCCAGCAGCTTAGTCCGACAGGGGAGGGATTCACCCCTCCACTTT. Its translation: CASSLVRQGRDSPLHF.

Many counts were recorded for this clonotype. The gene calls are TRBV7-2 and TRBJ2-3; the match to TRBD1 covers 12 bases. The CDR3 runs to 16 residues. V was clipped by 1 base and J by 4 bases; unmatched bases: 3. Germline values: CDR1 SGHTA, CDR2 FQGNSA. The CDR3 DNA sequence: TGTGCCAGCAGCTTAGGGGGGACAGGGGGCCCAGATACGCAGTATTTT. Translated: CASSLGGTGGPDTQYF.